This T cell receptor beta chain is drawn from a study of T cell responses to AZD1222 COVID-19 vaccine. On the study more broadly: Second-dose intervals near 4 or 12 weeks were combined.

This table comes from immunoSEQ multiplex PCR, and its TCRdb copy is limited to in-frame clones, with some not included. The sample contains under 150,000 clones, roughly 91% of which appear only once. Concerning this clone itself: Its antigen is not known.

The study, taken as a whole, reports: There were mostly white British donors and more females than males, and clonal diversity was possibly underestimated. Regions left unmutated in variants are reportedly the target of nearly half of spike-specific TCRs. Only a handful of people who got AZD1222 tested seropositive at baseline.

The CDR3 contains 16 residues. The origin of this receptor is an adult in good health. V gene TRBV21-1 combines with J gene TRBJ2-2; the table's D call, TRBD1, has no DNA check behind it. TRBV21-1 is an annotated pseudogene. The starting material was peripheral blood, obtained on day 0 of AZD1222 vaccination. The CDR3 region is CASTPRGTGVTGELFF. CDR3 DNA sequence: TGTGCCAGCACACCGAGAGGGACAGGGGTCACCGGGGAGCTGTTTTTT.